What follows describes a single T cell receptor (beta chain). This record belongs to a study of shared clonotypes between healthy human individuals. Deep was the level at which the assay was run. Only in-frame clones appear in the TCRdb table, and some are missing; sequencing was by immunoSEQ multiplex PCR. Among some 600,000 clones listed, around 96% were seen once. Cells designated naive CD8 were CD45RO-negative and were positively selected for CCR7, with terminally differentiated effector memory CD45RA+ cells excluded. Nashville, Tennessee was home to all donors, who were Caucasian adults. Sequencing used naive CD8+ T cells sorted from blood. This sequence was found in a woman in her twenties or thirties in good health.

The DNA for the CDR3 is TGCGCCAGCAGCCTGGGGGACGGGACTAGCGACACAGATACGCAGTATTTT. It yields the protein CASSLGDGTSDTDTQYF. The gene calls are TRBV4-1 and TRBJ2-3, with 10 bases fitting TRBD2. V was clipped by 4 bases and J by 2 bases; unmatched bases: 9. The CDR3 runs to 17 residues. Germline values: CDR1 MGHRA, CDR2 YSYEKL.